The clone carrying this T cell receptor beta chain has a single count. Its specificity is unknown. Some second doses came at about 4 weeks and others at about 12 weeks; these were pooled. The source of the sample is a study of T cell responses to AZD1222 COVID-19 vaccine. General study findings and limits: Reports indicate that nearly half of spike-specific TCRs are directed at unmutated variant regions. Spike-wide vaccine-associated CD4 TCRs dominated at 160-218 and 743-854.

Sequenced by immunoSEQ multiplex PCR; TCRdb stores in-frame clones only, minus some. Of roughly 100,000 clones in the sample, around 84% are singletons; the top ten hold approximately 15%. The receptor was derived from an adult who received the AZD1222 COVID-19 vaccine. Specimen: peripheral blood, collected 28 days after the second AZD1222 dose.

The DNA for the CDR3 is TGTGCCAGCAGTTTTCCAAATGAGCAGTTCTTC. This encodes CASSFPNEQFF. The chain joins TRBV28 to TRBJ2-1; the D is unclear. The CDR3 runs 11 residues. The V gene's germline CDR1 is MDHEN and CDR2 SYDVKM. Trimming took off 3 bases at V and 7 bases at J, with 4 bases between the two ends.